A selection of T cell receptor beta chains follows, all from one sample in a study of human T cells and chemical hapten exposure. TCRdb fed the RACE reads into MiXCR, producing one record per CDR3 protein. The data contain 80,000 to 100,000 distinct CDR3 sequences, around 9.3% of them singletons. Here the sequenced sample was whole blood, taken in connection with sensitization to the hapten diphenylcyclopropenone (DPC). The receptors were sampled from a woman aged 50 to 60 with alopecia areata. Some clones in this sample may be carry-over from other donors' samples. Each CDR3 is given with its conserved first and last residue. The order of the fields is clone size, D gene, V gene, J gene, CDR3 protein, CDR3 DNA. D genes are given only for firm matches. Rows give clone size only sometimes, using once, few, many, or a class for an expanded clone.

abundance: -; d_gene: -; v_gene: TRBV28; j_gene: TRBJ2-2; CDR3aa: CASSPPGGFSSTGELFF; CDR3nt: TGTGCCAGCAGTCCCCCAGGAGGGTTTTCGAGCACCGGGGAGCTGTTTTTT
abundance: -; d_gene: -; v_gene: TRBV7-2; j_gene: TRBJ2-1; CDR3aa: CASFPSGTYNEQFF; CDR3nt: TGTGCCAGCTTCCCCAGCGGAACCTACAATGAGCAGTTCTTC
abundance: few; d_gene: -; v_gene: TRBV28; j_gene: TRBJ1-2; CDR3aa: CASSSPGDGYGYTF; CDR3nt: TGTGCCAGCAGCTCCCCTGGGGATGGCTATGGCTACACCTTC
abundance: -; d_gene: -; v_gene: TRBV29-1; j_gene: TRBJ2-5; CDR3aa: CSFEKRETQYF; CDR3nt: TGCAGCTTCGAAAAAAGAGAGACCCAGTACTTC
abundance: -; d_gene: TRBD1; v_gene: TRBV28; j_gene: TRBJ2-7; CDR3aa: CASRGQGRREQYF; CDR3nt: TGTGCCAGCCGTGGACAGGGGAGGCGCGAGCAGTACTTC
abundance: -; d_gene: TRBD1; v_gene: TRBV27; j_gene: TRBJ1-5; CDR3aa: CASSPRQGLSNQPQHF; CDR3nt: TGTGCCAGCAGTCCCCGACAGGGGCTTAGCAATCAGCCCCAGCATTTT
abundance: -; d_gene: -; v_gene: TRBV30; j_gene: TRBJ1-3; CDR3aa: CAWRRTAAGNTIYF; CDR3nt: TGTGCCTGGAGGCGGACAGCGGCAGGAAACACCATATATTTT
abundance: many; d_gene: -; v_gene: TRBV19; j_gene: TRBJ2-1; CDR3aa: CASSGTYNEQFF; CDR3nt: TGTGCCAGTAGTGGGACCTACAATGAGCAGTTCTTC
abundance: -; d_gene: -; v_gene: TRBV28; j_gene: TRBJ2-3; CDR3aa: CASSLSGRGHTDTQYF; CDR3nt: TGTGCCAGCAGTTTATCAGGGAGGGGGCACACAGATACGCAGTATTTT
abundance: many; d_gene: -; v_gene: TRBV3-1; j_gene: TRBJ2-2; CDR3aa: CASSRDTIYSGTGELFF; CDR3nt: TGTGCCAGCAGCCGAGACACAATATACTCGGGCACCGGGGAGCTGTTTTTT
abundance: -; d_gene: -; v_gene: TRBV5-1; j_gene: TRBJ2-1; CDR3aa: CASSPEQATSYNEQFF; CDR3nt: TGCGCCAGCAGCCCAGAACAGGCTACCTCCTACAATGAGCAGTTCTTC
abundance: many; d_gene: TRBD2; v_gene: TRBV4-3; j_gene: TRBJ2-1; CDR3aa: CASSRGRRGLGVNNEQFF; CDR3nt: TGCGCCAGCAGCCGTGGGAGGAGAGGACTAGGGGTTAACAATGAGCAGTTCTTC
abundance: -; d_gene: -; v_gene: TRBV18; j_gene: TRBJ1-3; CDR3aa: CASSPGRNSGNTIYF; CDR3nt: TGTGCCAGCTCACCAGGAAGGAACTCTGGAAACACCATATATTTT
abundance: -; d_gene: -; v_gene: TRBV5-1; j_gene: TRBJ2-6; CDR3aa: CASSLVAGRSGANVLTF; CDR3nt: TGCGCCAGCAGCTTGGTGGCAGGGAGGTCAGGGGCCAACGTCCTGACTTTC
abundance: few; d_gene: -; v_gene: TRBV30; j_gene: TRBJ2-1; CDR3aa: CAWLIPRLFNEQFF; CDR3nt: TGTGCCTGGCTGATTCCGAGACTGTTCAATGAGCAGTTCTTC
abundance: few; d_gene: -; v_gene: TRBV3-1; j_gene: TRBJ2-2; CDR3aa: CASSKLPNTGELFF; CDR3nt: TGTGCCAGCAGTAAACTACCTAACACCGGGGAGCTGTTTTTT
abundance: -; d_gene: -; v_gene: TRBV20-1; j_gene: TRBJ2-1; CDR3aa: CSARRGLASYNEQFF; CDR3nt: TGCAGTGCTAGGCGGGGCCTAGCATCCTACAATGAGCAGTTCTTC
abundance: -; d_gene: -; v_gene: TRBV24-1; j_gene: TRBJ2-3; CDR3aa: CATSDLVRSTDTQYF; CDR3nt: TGTGCCACCAGTGATTTGGTCAGGAGCACAGATACGCAGTATTTT
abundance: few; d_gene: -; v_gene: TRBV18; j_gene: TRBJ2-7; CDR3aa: CASSPGATDYEQYF; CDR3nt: TGTGCCAGCTCACCAGGGGCCACAGATTACGAGCAGTACTTC
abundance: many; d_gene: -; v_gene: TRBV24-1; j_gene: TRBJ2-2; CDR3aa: CATSDLAGDTGELFF; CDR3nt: TGTGCCACCAGTGATTTGGCAGGGGACACCGGGGAGCTGTTTTTT
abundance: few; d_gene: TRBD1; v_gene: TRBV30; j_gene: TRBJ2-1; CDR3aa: CASGQGGNEQFF; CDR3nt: TGTGCCTCTGGACAGGGGGGGAATGAGCAGTTCTTC
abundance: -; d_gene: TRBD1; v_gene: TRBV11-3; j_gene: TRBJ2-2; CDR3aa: CASSVTGGNTGELFF; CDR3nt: TGTGCCAGCAGCGTGACAGGGGGCAACACCGGGGAGCTGTTTTTT
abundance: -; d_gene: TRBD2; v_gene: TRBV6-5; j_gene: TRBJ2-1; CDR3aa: CASSRRTSGTHNEQFF; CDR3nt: TGTGCCAGCAGTCGACGGACTAGCGGGACACACAATGAGCAGTTCTTC
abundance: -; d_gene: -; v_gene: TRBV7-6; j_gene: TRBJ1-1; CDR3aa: CASSLSIRTEAFF; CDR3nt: TGTGCCAGCAGCTTATCGATTAGGACTGAAGCTTTCTTT
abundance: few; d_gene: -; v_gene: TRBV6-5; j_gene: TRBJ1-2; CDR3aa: CASSYYGTSNYGYTF; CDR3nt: TGTGCCAGCAGTTATTATGGGACCTCTAACTATGGCTACACCTTC
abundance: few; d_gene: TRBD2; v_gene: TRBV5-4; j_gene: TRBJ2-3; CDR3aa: CASSLGGSSRPGADTQYF; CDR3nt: TGTGCCAGCAGCTTGGGCGGGAGTTCCCGGCCGGGGGCAGATACGCAGTATTTT
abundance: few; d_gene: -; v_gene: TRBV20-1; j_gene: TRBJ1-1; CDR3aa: CSAPSMAVGTEAFF; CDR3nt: TGCAGTGCTCCGTCGATGGCGGTGGGCACTGAAGCTTTCTTT
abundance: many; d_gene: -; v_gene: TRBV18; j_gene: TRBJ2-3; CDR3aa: CASSLEDTQYF; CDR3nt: TGTGCCAGCTCACTCGAAGATACGCAGTATTTT
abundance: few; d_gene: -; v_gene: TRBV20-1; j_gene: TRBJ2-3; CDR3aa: CSAQRRQKSTDTQYF; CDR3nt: TGCAGTGCCCAGCGGAGACAGAAAAGCACAGATACGCAGTATTTT
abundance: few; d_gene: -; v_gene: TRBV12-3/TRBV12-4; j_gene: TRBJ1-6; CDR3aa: CASSDQTVSPLHF; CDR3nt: TGTGCCAGCAGTGACCAAACTGTGTCACCCCTCCACTTT
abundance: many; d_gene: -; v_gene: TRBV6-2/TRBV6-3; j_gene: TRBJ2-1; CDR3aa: CASSYSDYNEQFF; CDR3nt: TGTGCCAGCAGTTACTCGGATTACAATGAGCAGTTCTTC
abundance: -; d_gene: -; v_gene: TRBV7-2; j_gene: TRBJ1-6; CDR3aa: CASSPQGSHSPLHF; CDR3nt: TGTGCCAGCAGCCCCCAAGGTTCACATTCACCCCTCCACTTT
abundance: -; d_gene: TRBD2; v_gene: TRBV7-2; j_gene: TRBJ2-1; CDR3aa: CASSLYSLQGRSAGVSYNEQFF; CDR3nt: TGTGCCAGCAGCTTATACTCCCTTCAGGGCCGTTCGGCGGGAGTCTCCTACAATGAGCAGTTCTTC
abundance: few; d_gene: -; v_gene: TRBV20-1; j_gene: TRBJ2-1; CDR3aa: CSASDEQFF; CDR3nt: TGCAGTGCTAGCGACGAGCAGTTCTTC
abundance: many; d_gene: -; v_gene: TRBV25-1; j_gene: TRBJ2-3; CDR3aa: CASSDLGGRRTDTQYF; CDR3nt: TGTGCCAGCAGTGACCTTGGGGGGAGGAGGACAGATACGCAGTATTTT
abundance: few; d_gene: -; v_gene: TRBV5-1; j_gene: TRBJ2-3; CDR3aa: CASSLDRMSTDTQYF; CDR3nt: TGCGCCAGCAGCTTGGACAGGATGAGCACAGATACGCAGTATTTT
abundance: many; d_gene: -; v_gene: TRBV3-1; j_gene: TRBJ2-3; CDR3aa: CASSQGYSTDTQYF; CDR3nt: TGTGCCAGCAGCCAAGGCTACAGCACAGATACGCAGTATTTT
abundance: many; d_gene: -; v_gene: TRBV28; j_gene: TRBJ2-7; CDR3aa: CASKSVGEQYF; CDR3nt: TGTGCCAGCAAGTCGGTCGGGGAGCAGTACTTC
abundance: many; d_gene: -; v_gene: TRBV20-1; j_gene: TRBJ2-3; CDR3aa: CSARSGDTQYF; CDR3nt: TGCAGTGCTAGAAGCGGAGATACGCAGTATTTT
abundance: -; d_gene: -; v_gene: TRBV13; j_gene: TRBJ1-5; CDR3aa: CASSQSGLDQPQHF; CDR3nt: TGTGCCAGCAGCCAGTCGGGATTGGATCAGCCCCAGCATTTT
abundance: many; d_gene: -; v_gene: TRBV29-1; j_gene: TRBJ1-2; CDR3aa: CSVEDTGTLDGYTF; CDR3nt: TGCAGCGTTGAAGATACAGGGACGCTCGATGGCTACACCTTC
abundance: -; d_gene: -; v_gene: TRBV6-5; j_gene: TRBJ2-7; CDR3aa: CASRLGGHYEQYF; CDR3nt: TGTGCCAGCAGACTAGGTGGTCACTACGAGCAGTACTTC
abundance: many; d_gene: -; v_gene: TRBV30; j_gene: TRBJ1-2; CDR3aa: CAWRGQPGSGYTF; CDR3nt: TGTGCCTGGAGAGGACAACCGGGCTCTGGCTACACCTTC
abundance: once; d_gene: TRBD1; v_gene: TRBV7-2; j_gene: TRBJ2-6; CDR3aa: CASGTRGRANVLTF; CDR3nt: TGTGCCAGCGGTACCAGGGGGCGTGCCAACGTCCTGACTTTC